What follows are 6 T cell receptor beta chains derived from one specimen sequenced in a study of shared clonotypes between healthy human individuals. The table came from immunoSEQ multiplex PCR; TCRdb's copy has only in-frame clones and leaves some out. The table includes under 550,000 clones, 90% to 97% detected once. Sample: naive CD4+ T cells sorted from blood. This sample's subset: CD45RA+ positively selected. These receptors originate from a woman aged 25 to 39 in good health.

The CDR3 nucleotides are TGTGCCAGCAGACGGGACTCTTTGAGGAGCGAGCAGTACTTC. It encodes CASRRDSLRSEQYF. The chain uses TRBV27 and TRBJ2-7; possibly TRBD2 for D (6 bases). Looked up from germline, CDR1 is MNHEY and CDR2 is SMNVEV (reference sequence). V lost 6 bases and J lost 6, with 18 bases in between. The CDR3 covers 14 residues.

The genes are TRBV9 and TRBJ2-3; 10 bases are shared with TRBD2. The CDR3 sequence is 18 residues long. J lost 0 bases, V lost 4 bases, and 11 bases had no gene match. CDR1 is SGDLS, CDR2 YYNGEE, per germline. The CDR3 sequence: CASSPTGTSDSSTDTQYF. CDR3 sequence (DNA): TGTGCCAGCAGCCCAACCGGGACTAGCGATAGCAGCACAGATACGCAGTATTTT.

The rearrangement uses TRBV9 and TRBJ2-7; 8 bases are a match to TRBD1. V dropped 0 bases and J dropped 6; count of bases not matched to a gene: 8. This CDR3 has 15 residues. Germline V gene lookup returns CDR1 SGDLS and CDR2 YYNGEE. The CDR3 DNA sequence: TGTGCCAGCAGCGTAGGAGGGACAGGAACGGGCGAGCAGTACTTC. The encoded protein is CASSVGGTGTGEQYF.

This rearrangement joins TRBV21-1 to TRBJ2-7; the table's D call, TRBD1, has no DNA check behind it. TRBV21-1 has pseudogene status. There are 16 residues in the CDR3. This chain's CDR3 is CASSGLDKPTPYEQYF. The CDR3 nucleotides are TGTGCCAGCAGCGGGCTCGACAAACCAACCCCCTACGAGCAGTACTTC.

The J gene is TRBJ2-1, the V gene TRBV28; 14 positions match TRBD2. This CDR3 has 16 residues. Germline CDR1 is MDHEN and CDR2 is SYDVKM. The V and J ends lost 5 bases and 10 bases, in that order; junction bases with no gene match: 10. The CDR3 DNA follows: TGTGCCAGCAGTCGACCGGGACTAGCGGGAGTAGGCGAGCAGTTCTTC. Its protein is CASSRPGLAGVGEQFF.

The V and J genes are TRBV18 and TRBJ1-1, with D uncertain. V was cut by 2 bases and J by 0 bases, with 7 bases left in between. Germline CDR1 is KGHSH and CDR2 is LQKENI. The CDR3 has 14 amino acids. The CDR3 here is CASSPGFMNTEAFF. The CDR3 DNA reads TGTGCCAGCTCACCAGGGTTCATGAACACTGAAGCTTTCTTT.